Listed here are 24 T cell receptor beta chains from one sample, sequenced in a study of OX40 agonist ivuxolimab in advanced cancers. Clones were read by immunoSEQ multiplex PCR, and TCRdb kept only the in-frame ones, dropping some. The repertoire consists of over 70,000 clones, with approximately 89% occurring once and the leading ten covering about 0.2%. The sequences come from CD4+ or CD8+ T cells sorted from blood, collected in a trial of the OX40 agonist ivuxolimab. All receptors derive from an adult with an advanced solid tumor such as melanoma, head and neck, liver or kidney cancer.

The CDR3 here is CASSEGVGYGQPQHF. The CDR3 DNA reads as TGTGCCAGCAGTGAAGGGGTAGGGTACGGACAGCCCCAGCATTTT. This rearrangement joins TRBV6-1 to TRBJ1-5; no clear D gene. V lost 1 base to trimming and J lost 7 bases, with 14 bases between them. The germline V gene encodes CDR1 MNHNS and CDR2 SASEGT. There are 15 residues in the CDR3.

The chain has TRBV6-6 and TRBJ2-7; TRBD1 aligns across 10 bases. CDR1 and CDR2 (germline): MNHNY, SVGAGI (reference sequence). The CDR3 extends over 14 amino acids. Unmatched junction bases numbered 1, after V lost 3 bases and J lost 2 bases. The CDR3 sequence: CASSYGQGAYEQYF. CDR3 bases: TGTGCCAGCAGTTATGGACAGGGGGCCTACGAGCAGTACTTC.

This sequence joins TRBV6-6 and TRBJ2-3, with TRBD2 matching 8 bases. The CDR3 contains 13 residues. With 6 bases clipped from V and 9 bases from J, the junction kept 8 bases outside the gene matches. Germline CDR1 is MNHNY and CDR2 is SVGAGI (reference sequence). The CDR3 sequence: CASSETGGGTQYF. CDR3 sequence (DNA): TGTGCCAGCAGCGAGACGGGGGGGGGCACGCAGTATTTT.

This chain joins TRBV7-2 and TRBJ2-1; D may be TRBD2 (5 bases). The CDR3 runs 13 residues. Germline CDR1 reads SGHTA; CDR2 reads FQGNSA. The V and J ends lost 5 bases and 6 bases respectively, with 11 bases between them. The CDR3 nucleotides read TGTGCCAGCAGCCCTGGACTTAGCAATGAGCAGTTCTTC. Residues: CASSPGLSNEQFF.

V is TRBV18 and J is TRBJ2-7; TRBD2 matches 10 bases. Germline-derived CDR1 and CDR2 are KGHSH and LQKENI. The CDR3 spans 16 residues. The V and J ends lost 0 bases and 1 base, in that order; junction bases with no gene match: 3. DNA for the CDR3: TGTGCCAGCTCACCACCGAATAGCGGGAGGTCCTACGAGCAGTACTTC. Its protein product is CASSPPNSGRSYEQYF. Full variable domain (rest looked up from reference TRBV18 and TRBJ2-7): NAGVMQNPRHLVRRRGQEARLRCSPMKGHSHVYWYRQLPEEGLKFMVYLQKENIIDESGMPKERFSAEFPKEGPSILRIQQVVRGDSAAYFCASSPPNSGRSYEQYFGPGTRLTVT.

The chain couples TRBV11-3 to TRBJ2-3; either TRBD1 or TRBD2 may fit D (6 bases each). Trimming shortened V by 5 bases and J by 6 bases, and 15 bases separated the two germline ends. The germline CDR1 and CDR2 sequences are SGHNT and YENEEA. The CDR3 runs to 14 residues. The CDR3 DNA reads TGTGCCAGCAGCCCCCGCCCGGGGGCTGATACGCAGTATTTT. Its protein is CASSPRPGADTQYF.

The CDR3 is CASSEGLAGTGELFF. For the CDR3, the DNA is TGCGCCAGCAGCGAAGGACTAGCGGGGACCGGGGAGCTGTTTTTT. V usage is TRBV10-1 and J usage is TRBJ2-2; TRBD2 matches at 12 bases. The CDR3 has 15 amino acids. The germline V gene has CDR1 WNHNN and CDR2 SYGVQD (reference sequence). The V segment lost 6 bases and the J segment 5 bases; nucleotides outside the gene matches: 4.

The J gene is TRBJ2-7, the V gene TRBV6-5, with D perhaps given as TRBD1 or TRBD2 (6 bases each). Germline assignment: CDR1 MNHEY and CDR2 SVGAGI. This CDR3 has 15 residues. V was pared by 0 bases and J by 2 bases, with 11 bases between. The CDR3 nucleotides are TGTGCCAGCAGTTACTCGTCCCGGGGGCCCTACGAGCAGTACTTC. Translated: CASSYSSRGPYEQYF.

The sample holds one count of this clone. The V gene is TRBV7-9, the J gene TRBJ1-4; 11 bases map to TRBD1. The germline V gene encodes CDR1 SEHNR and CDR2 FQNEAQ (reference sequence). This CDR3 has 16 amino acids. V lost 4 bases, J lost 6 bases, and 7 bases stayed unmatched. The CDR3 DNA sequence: TGTGCCAGCAGCTACGGACAGGGGGCATCTTATGAAAAACTGTTTTTT. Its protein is CASSYGQGASYEKLFF.

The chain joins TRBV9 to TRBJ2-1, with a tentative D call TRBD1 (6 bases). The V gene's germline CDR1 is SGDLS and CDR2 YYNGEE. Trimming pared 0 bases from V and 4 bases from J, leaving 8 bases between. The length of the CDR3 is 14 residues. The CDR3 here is CASSVGTAYNEQFF. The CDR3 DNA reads TGTGCCAGCAGCGTAGGGACAGCTTACAATGAGCAGTTCTTC.

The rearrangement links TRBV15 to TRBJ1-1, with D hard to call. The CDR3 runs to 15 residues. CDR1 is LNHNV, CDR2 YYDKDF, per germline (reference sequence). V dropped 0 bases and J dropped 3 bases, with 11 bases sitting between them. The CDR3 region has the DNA TGTGCCACCAGCAGAGATTTACGATCTGACACTGAAGCTTTCTTT. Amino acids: CATSRDLRSDTEAFF.

For the CDR3, the DNA is TGTGCCAGCAGGGCAGGGAATCAGCCCCAGCATTTT. As protein: CASRAGNQPQHF. The rearrangement uses TRBV2 and TRBJ1-5; possibly TRBD1 for D (5 bases). Trimming took off 6 bases at V and 4 bases at J, with 7 bases between the two ends. CDR1 is SNHLY, CDR2 FYNNEI, per germline. There are 12 residues in the CDR3.

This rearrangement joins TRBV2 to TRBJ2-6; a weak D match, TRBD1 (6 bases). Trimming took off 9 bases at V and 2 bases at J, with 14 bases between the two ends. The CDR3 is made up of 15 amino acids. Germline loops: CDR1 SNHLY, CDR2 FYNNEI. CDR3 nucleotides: TGTGCCAGTAGCCAGGGGCTCGCTGGGGCCAACGTCCTGACTTTC. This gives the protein CASSQGLAGANVLTF. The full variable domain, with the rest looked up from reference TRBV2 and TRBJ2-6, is EPEVTQTPSHQVTQMGQEVILRCVPISNHLYFYWYRQILGQKVEFLVSFYNNEISEKSEIFDDQFSVERPDGSNFTLKIRSTKLEDSAMYFCASSQGLAGANVLTFGAGSRLTVL.

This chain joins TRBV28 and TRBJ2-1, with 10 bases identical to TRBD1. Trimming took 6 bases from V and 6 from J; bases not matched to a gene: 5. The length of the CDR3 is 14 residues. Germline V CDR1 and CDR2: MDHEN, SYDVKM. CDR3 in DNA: TGTGCCAGCAGGGGACAGGGGAAGGGCAATGAGCAGTTCTTC. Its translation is CASRGQGKGNEQFF. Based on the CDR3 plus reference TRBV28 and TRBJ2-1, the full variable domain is DVKVTQSSRYLVKRTGEKVFLECVQDMDHENMFWYRQDPGLGLRLIYFSYDVKMKEKGDIPEGYSVSREKKERFSLILESASTNQTSMYLCASRGQGKGNEQFFGPGTRLTVL.

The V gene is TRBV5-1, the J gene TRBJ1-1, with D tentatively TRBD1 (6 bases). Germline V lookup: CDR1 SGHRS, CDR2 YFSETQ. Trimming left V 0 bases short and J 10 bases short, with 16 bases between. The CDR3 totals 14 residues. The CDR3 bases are TGCGCCAGCAGCTTGGAGTCAGCAGGGGACTTAGCTTTCTTT. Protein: CASSLESAGDLAFF. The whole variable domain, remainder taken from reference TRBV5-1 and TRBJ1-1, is KAGVTQTPRYLIKTRGQQVTLSCSPISGHRSVSWYQQTPGQGLQFLFEYFSETQRNKGNFPGRFSGRQFSNSRSEMNVSTLELGDSALYLCASSLESAGDLAFFGQGTRLTVV.

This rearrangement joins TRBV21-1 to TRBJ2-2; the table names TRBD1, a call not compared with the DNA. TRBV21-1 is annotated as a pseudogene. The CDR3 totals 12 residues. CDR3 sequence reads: CRQGAEPGELFF. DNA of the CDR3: TGTCGACAGGGGGCGGAGCCCGGGGAGCTGTTTTTT.

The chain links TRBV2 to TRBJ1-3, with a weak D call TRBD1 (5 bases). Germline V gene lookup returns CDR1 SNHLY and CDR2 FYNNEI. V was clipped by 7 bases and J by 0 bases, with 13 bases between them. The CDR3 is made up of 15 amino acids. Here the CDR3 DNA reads TGTGCCAGCAATTCCCAGGGTCGCTCTGGAAACACCATATATTTT. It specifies CASNSQGRSGNTIYF. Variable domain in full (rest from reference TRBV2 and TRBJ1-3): EPEVTQTPSHQVTQMGQEVILRCVPISNHLYFYWYRQILGQKVEFLVSFYNNEISEKSEIFDDQFSVERPDGSNFTLKIRSTKLEDSAMYFCASNSQGRSGNTIYFGEGSWLTVV.

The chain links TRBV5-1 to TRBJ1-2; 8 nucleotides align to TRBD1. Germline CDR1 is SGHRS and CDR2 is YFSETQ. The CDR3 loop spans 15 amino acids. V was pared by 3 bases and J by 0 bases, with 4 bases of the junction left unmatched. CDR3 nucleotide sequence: TGCGCCAGCAGCTGGACAGGGAACACTAACTATGGCTACACCTTC. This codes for CASSWTGNTNYGYTF.

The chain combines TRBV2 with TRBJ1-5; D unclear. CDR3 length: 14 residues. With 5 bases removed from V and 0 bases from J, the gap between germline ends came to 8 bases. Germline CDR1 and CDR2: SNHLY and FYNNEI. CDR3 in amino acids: CASSWTDSNQPQHF. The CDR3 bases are TGTGCCAGCAGTTGGACGGATAGCAATCAGCCCCAGCATTTT.

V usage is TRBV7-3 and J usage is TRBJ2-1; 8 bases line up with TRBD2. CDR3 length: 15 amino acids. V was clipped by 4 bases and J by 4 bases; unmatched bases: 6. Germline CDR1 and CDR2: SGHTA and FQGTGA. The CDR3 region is CASSWSGGLYNEQFF. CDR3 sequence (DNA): TGTGCCAGCAGCTGGAGCGGGGGCCTTTACAATGAGCAGTTCTTC.

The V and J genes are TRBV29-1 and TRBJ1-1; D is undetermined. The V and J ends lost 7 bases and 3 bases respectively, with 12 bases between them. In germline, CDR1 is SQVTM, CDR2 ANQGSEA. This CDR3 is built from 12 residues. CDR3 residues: CSAGRRDTEAFF. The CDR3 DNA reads TGCAGCGCCGGGAGGAGGGACACTGAAGCTTTCTTT.

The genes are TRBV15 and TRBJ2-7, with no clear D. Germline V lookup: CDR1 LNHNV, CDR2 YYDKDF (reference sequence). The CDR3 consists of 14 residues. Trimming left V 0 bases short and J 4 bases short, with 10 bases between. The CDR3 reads CATSRDLARYEQYF. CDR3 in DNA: TGTGCCACCAGCAGAGATTTGGCCCGATACGAGCAGTACTTC.

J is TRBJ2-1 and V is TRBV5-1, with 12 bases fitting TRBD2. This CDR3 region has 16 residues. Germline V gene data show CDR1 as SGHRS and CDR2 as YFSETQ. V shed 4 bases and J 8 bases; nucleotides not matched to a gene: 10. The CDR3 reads CASSPSGRATHDEQFF. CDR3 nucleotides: TGCGCCAGCAGCCCTAGCGGGAGGGCTACTCATGATGAGCAGTTCTTC.

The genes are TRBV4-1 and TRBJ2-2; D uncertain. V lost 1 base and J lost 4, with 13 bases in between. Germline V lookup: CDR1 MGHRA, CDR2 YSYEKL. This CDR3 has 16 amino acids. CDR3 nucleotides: TGCGCCAGCAGCCAAGCAACGACCCTGCTCACCGGGGAGCTGTTTTTT. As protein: CASSQATTLLTGELFF.